The clone carrying this TCR beta chain was picked up a small number of times. The CDR3 contains 15 residues. Unmatched junction bases numbered 11, after V lost 4 bases and J lost 5 bases. The germline V gene encodes CDR1 SGHNT and CDR2 YENEEA. This specimen comes from a study of sequential checkpoint blockade in melanoma. Whole-study context: TCRbeta immunosequencing was performed on DNA from around 91 pretreatment melanoma tumor samples.

The treatment denotes: randomized to nivolumab then ipilimumab (arm A) or the reverse (arm B). TCRdb keeps only in-frame clones here, not all; method: immunoSEQ multiplex PCR. The sample has roughly 2,000 clones; roughly 21% are singletons. The sample here was tumor tissue (inferred from file names), taken from a patient given nivolumab and ipilimumab in sequence. The chain couples TRBV11-3 to TRBJ2-7, with 7 bases matching TRBD2. This clonotype was sampled from a human donor with melanoma. CDR3 sequence (DNA): TGTGCCAGCAGCTCCATGGGGGGAGGGCCTCACGAGCAGTACTTC. It yields the protein CASSSMGGGPHEQYF.